The sequence of this T cell receptor (beta chain) was determined in a study of Graves' ophthalmopathy and Graves' hyperthyroidism. Study background: The blood sample was drawn at first diagnosis and before any treatment.

The V end lost 3 bases, the J end lost 4 bases, and 12 bases lay between the germline ends. Germline lookup yields CDR1 LNHDA and CDR2 SQIVND (reference sequence). The CDR3 is made up of 14 amino acids. Many counts were recorded for this clonotype. What it binds is not known. Transcripts of RNA were the source for amplifying TCR beta CDR3 regions. The first-round RT-PCR employed HTBI primers together with the Qiagen OneStep RT-PCR kit. A multiplex PCR was then performed as the second round. MiXCR, run by TCRdb on the multiplex PCR reads, gives a single entry per CDR3 protein. The table has about 500,000 distinct CDR3 sequences, around 15% seen once. Additional autoimmune diseases, uncontrolled infections, pregnancy or lactation disqualified patients. Symptoms, serum thyroxine and TRAb, thyroid ultrasound, and orbital computed tomography formed the diagnostic basis. Broader study findings: Blood samples also showed most expanded thyroid clonotypes exceeding 0.001 frequency.

The chain links TRBV19 to TRBJ2-5; a weak D match, TRBD1 (6 bases). The TCR was taken from a woman in her twenties or thirties with Graves' ophthalmopathy. The specimen was blood. Written as DNA, the CDR3 is TGTGCCAGTAGTATCGGAACAGGGAGAGAGACCCAGTACTTC. Translating gives CASSIGTGRETQYF.